A selection of T cell receptor beta chains follows, all from one sample in a study of shared clonotypes between healthy human individuals. Profiled with immunoSEQ multiplex PCR; TCRdb holds only in-frame clones, not every one. Counted here are a few hundred thousand clones, about 65% occurring once; the ten biggest clones make up 11%. Specimen: memory CD4+ T cells sorted from blood. These receptors all stem from a man aged 25-45 years in good health. CDR3s include the opening cysteine and the closing phenylalanine or tryptophan. A D gene is named only where the DNA matches it firmly. Clone size is not always given. Where it is, it says once, few, many or a class for expanded clones.

D gene,clone size,J gene,V gene,CDR3 protein,CDR3 DNA
-,few,TRBJ1-2,TRBV7-2,CASSLARVGYTF,TGTGCCAGCAGCTTAGCGCGAGTTGGCTACACCTTC
-,-,TRBJ2-1,TRBV5-5,CASSSRLGLNEQFF,TGTGCCAGCAGCTCCAGGTTGGGCTTGAATGAGCAGTTCTTC
-,-,TRBJ2-3,TRBV9,CASSVGPDTDTQYF,TGTGCCAGCAGCGTAGGCCCTGACACAGATACGCAGTATTTT
TRBD1,few,TRBJ2-5,TRBV5-1,CASSGGQGKEETQYF,TGCGCCAGCAGCGGAGGACAGGGGAAAGAAGAGACCCAGTACTTC
-,few,TRBJ2-7,TRBV28,CATSSATTYEQYF,TGTGCCACCAGCTCCGCCACCACCTACGAGCAGTACTTC
-,-,TRBJ2-4,TRBV5-1,CASSLGFPRIQYF,TGCGCCAGCAGCTTGGGTTTTCCCCGCATTCAGTACTTC
TRBD2,-,TRBJ2-7,TRBV19,CASRPLVSGGEQYF,TGTGCCAGTAGGCCTTTGGTATCGGGGGGCGAGCAGTACTTC
-,-,TRBJ1-5,TRBV27,CASSVRTGRNQPQHF,TGTGCCAGCAGTGTTCGGACTGGCCGCAATCAGCCCCAGCATTTT
TRBD1,-,TRBJ2-3,TRBV28,CASPPGGQYF,TGTGCCAGCCCACCAGGGGGCCAGTATTTT
-,-,TRBJ2-5,TRBV5-4,CASSLWHETQYF,TGTGCCAGCAGCTTGTGGCACGAGACCCAGTACTTC